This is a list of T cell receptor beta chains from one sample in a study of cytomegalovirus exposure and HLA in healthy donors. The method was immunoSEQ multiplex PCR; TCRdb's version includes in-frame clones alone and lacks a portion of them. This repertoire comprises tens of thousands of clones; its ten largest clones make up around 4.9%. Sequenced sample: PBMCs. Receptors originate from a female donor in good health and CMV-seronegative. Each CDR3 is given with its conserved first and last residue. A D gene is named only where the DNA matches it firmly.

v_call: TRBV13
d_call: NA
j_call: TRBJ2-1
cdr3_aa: CASGNRGEVYNEQFF
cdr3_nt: TGTGCCAGCGGAAACCGGGGTGAGGTTTACAATGAGCAGTTCTTC

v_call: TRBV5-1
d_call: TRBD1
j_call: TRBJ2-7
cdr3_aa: CASSLAGQGLREQYF
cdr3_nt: TGCGCCAGCAGCCTCGCCGGACAGGGATTACGCGAGCAGTACTTC

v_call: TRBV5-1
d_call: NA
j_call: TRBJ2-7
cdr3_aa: CASSLVRGPEYEQYF
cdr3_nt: TGCGCCAGCAGCTTGGTGCGGGGGCCGGAGTACGAGCAGTACTTC

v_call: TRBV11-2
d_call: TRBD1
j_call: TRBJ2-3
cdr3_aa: CASRQGTGASTDTQYF
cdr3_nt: TGTGCCAGCAGACAGGGGACAGGGGCTAGCACAGATACGCAGTATTTT

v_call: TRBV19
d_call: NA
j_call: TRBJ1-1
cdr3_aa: CASSPLRQGNTEAFF
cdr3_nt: TGTGCCAGTAGCCCCCTCCGGCAGGGGAACACTGAAGCTTTCTTT

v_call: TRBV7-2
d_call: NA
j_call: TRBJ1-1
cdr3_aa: CASSLDRGTEAFF
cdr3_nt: TGTGCCAGCAGCTTAGATCGGGGAACTGAAGCTTTCTTT

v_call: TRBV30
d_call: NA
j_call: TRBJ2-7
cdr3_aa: CAWSQSLFYEQYF
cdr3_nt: TGTGCCTGGAGTCAAAGCCTTTTCTACGAGCAGTACTTC

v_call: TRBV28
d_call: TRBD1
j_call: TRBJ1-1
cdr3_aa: CASSSLGQGALPALFAAFF
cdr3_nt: TGTGCCAGCAGTAGCCTCGGACAGGGGGCATTACCCGCCCTGTTTGCAGCTTTCTTT

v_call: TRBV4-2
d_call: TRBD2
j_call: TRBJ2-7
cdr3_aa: CASSQRLAGGASLEEQYF
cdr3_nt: TGTGCCAGCAGCCAACGCTTAGCGGGGGGAGCATCCTTGGAGGAGCAGTACTTC

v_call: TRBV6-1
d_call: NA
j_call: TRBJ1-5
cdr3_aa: CASSETAGGNQPQHF
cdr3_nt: TGTGCCAGCAGTGAGACCGCAGGGGGCAATCAGCCCCAGCATTTT

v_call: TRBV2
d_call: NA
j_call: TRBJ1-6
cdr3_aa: CASSQSARGHPPLHF
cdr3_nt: TGTGCCAGCAGTCAAAGCGCTAGGGGCCATCCACCCCTCCACTTT

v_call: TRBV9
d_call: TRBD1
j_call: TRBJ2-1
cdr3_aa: CASSVEGQGDYNEQFF
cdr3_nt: TGTGCCAGCAGCGTAGAAGGGCAGGGGGACTACAATGAGCAGTTCTTC

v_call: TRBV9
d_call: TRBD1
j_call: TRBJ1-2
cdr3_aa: CASSVDLRTGNYGYTF
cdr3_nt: TGTGCCAGCAGCGTAGACTTAAGGACAGGGAACTATGGCTACACCTTC

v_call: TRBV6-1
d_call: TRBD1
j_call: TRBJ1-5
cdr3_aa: CASSVGQGRIQPQHF
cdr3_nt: TGTGCCAGCAGTGTGGGACAGGGACGGATTCAGCCCCAGCATTTT

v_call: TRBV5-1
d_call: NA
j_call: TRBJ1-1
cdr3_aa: CASSPGGETNEAFF
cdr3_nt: TGCGCCAGCAGCCCTGGCGGGGAGACGAACGAAGCTTTCTTT

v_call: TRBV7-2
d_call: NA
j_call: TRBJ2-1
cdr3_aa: CASRDRGNEQFF
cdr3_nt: TGTGCCAGCAGGGATAGGGGGAATGAGCAGTTCTTC

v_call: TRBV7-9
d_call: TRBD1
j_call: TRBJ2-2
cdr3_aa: CASSLGQGNTGELFF
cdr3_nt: TGTGCCAGCAGCTTAGGACAGGGAAATACCGGGGAGCTGTTTTTT

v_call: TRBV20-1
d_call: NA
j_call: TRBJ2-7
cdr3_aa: CSARDPYEQYF
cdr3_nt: TGCAGTGCTAGAGACCCTTACGAGCAGTACTTC

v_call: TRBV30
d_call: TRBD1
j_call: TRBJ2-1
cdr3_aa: CAWSAPGGAYNEQFF
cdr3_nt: TGTGCCTGGAGTGCGCCAGGGGGCGCCTACAATGAGCAGTTCTTC

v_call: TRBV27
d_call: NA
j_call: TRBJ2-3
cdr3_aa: CASSFEGYLDTQYF
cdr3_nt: TGTGCCAGCAGTTTCGAGGGTTACTTAGATACGCAGTATTTT

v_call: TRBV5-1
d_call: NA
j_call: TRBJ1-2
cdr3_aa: CASSFSGSAGYTF
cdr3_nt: TGCGCCAGCAGCTTCTCCGGGTCGGCTGGCTACACCTTC

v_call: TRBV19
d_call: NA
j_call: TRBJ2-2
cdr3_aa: CASSISRELFF
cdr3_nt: TGCGCCAGTAGTATATCCAGGGAGCTGTTTTTT

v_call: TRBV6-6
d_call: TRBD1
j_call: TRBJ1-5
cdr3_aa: CASSYSGQGAPAQHF
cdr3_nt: TGTGCCAGCAGTTACTCTGGACAGGGGGCCCCCGCCCAGCATTTT

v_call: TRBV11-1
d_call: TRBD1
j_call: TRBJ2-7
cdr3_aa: CASSFPDGTAYEQYF
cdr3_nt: TGTGCCAGCAGCTTCCCAGACGGGACAGCATACGAGCAGTACTTC

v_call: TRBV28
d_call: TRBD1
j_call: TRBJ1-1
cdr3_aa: CASSLFNPGTGFGTEDFF
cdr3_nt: TGTGCCAGCAGTTTATTTAACCCCGGGACAGGTTTTGGTACTGAAGATTTCTTT

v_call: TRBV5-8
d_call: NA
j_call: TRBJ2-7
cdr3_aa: CASSYTGNYEQYF
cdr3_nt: TGTGCCAGCAGCTATACAGGGAACTACGAGCAGTACTTC

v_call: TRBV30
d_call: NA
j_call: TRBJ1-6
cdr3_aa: CAWTRQSNSPLHF
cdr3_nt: TGTGCCTGGACCCGACAGTCGAATTCACCCCTCCACTTT

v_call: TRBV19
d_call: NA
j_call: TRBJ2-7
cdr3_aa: CASSRLGHSGRYEQYF
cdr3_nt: TGTGCCAGTAGTAGATTAGGACATTCGGGTCGCTACGAGCAGTACTTC

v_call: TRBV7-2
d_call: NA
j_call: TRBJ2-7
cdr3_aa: CASSLEGVGSYEQYF
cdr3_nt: TGTGCCAGCAGCTTAGAAGGAGTAGGCTCCTACGAGCAGTACTTC

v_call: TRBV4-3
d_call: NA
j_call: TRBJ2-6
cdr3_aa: CASSQEAPHSGANVLTF
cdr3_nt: TGCGCCAGCAGCCAAGAGGCCCCCCACTCTGGGGCCAACGTCCTGACTTTC

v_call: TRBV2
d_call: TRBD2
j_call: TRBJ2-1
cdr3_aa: CASSTQGWGGEQFF
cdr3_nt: TGTGCCAGCAGTACGCAGGGCTGGGGGGGTGAGCAGTTCTTC

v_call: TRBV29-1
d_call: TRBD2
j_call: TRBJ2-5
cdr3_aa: CSVVGLAGRETQYF
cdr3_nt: TGCAGCGTTGTAGGGCTAGCGGGGAGGGAGACCCAGTACTTC

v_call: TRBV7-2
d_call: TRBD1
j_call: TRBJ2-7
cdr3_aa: CASSLTGATTYEQYF
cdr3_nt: TGTGCCAGCAGCCTGACAGGGGCTACAACCTACGAGCAGTACTTC

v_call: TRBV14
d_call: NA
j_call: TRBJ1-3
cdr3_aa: CASSQDLPSSGNTIYF
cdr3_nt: TGTGCCAGCAGCCAAGATCTCCCTAGCTCTGGAAACACCATATATTTT

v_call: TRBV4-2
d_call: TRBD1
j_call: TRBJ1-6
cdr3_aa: CASSQGRQGGRSPLHF
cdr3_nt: TGTGCCAGCAGCCAAGGCAGACAGGGCGGTAGGTCACCCCTCCACTTT

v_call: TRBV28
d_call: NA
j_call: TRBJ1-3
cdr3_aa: CASSSLRGPSSGNTIYF
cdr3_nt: TGTGCCAGCAGTTCCCTGCGGGGGCCAAGCTCTGGAAACACCATATATTTT

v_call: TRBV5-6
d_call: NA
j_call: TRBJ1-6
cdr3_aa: CASSFRQNNSPLHF
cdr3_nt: TGTGCCAGCAGCTTTCGACAAAATAATTCACCCCTCCACTTT

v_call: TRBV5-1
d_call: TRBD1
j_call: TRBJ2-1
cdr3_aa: CASSGTGNNEQFF
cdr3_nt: TGCGCCAGCAGCGGGACAGGGAACAATGAGCAGTTCTTC

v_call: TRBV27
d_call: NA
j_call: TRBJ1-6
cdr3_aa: CASSSDRTAHSPLHF
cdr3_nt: TGTGCCAGCAGTTCGGACCGGACAGCGCATTCACCCCTCCACTTT

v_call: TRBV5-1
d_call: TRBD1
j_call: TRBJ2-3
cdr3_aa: CASSLDYRGRDTDTQYF
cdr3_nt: TGCGCCAGCAGCTTGGACTACAGGGGGCGCGATACAGATACGCAGTATTTT

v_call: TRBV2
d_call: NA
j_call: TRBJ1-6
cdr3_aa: CASAGISYNSPLHF
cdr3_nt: TGTGCCAGCGCAGGGATCTCCTATAATTCACCCCTCCACTTT

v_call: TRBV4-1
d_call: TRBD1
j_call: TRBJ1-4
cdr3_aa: CASSRVGTAATNEKLFF
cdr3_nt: TGCGCCAGCAGCCGTGTCGGGACAGCAGCAACTAATGAAAAACTGTTTTTT

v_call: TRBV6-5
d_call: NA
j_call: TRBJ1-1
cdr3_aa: CASSEPNRNTEAFF
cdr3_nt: TGTGCCAGCAGTGAGCCCAACCGGAACACTGAAGCTTTCTTT

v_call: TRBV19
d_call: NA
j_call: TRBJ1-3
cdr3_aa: CASSISGNTIYF
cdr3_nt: TGTGCCAGTAGTATCAGTGGAAACACCATATATTTT

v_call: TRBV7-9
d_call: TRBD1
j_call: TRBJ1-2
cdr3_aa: CASSKGQGSSGGYTF
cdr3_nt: TGTGCCAGCTCTAAGGGACAGGGGTCGTCAGGTGGCTACACCTTC

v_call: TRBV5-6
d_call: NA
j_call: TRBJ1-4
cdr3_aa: CASSLGARVDEKLFF
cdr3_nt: TGTGCCAGCAGCTTGGGGGCCAGGGTTGACGAAAAACTGTTTTTT

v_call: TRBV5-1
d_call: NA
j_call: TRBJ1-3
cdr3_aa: CASSADSSGNTIYF
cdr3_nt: TGCGCCAGCAGCGCCGACAGCTCTGGAAACACCATATATTTT

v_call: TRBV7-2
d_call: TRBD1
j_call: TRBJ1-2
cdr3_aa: CASSRPRTGYGYTF
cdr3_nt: TGTGCCAGCAGCCGACCGCGGACAGGCTATGGCTACACCTTC

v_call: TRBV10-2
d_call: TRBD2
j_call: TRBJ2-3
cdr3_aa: CASSERGGRTDTQYF
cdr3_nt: TGCGCCAGCAGTGAGCGGGGGGGCAGGACAGATACGCAGTATTTT

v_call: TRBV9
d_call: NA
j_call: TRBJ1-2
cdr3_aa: CASSAGSGDYGYTF
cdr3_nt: TGTGCCAGCAGCGCAGGGTCTGGGGACTATGGCTACACCTTC

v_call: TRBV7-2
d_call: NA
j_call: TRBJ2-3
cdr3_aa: CASSITRTDTQYF
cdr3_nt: TGTGCCAGCAGCATAACTAGGACAGATACGCAGTATTTT

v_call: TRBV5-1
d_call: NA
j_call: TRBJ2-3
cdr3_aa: CASKRLAGYTDTQYF
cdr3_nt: TGCGCCAGCAAACGGTTGGCAGGGTACACAGATACGCAGTATTTT